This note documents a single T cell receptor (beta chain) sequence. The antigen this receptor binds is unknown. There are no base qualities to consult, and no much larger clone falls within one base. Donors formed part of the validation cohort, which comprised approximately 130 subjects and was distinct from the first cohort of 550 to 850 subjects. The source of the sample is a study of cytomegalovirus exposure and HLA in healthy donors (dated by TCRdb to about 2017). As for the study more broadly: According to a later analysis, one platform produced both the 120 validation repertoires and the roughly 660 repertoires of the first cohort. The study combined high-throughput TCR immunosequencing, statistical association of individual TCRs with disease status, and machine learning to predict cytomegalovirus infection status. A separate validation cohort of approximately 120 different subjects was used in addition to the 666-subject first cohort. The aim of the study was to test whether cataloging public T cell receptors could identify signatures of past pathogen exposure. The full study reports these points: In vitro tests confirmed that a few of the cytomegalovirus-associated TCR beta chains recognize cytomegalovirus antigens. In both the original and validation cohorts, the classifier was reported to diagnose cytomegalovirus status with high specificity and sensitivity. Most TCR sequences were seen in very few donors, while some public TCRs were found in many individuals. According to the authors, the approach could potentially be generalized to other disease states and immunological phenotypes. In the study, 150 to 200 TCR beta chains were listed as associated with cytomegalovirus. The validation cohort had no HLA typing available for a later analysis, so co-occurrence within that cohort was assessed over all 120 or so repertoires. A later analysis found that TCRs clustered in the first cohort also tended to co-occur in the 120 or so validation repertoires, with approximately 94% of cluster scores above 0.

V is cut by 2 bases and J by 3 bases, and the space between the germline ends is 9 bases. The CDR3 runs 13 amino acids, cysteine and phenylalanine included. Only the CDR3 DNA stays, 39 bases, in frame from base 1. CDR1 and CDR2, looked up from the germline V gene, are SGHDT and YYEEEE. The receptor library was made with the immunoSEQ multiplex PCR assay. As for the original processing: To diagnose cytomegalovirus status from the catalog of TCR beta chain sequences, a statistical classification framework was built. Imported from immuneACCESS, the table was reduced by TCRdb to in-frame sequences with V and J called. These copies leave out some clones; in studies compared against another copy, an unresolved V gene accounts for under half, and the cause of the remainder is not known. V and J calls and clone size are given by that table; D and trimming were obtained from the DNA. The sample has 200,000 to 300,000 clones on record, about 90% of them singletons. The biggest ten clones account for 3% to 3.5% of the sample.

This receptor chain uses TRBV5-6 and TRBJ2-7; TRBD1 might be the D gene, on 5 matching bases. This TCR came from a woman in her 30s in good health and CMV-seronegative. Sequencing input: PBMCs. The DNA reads TGTGCCAGCAGCTTCAGGGTGAGCTACGAGCAGTACTTC. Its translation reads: CASSFRVSYEQYF.